These 32 T cell receptor beta chains came from one sample sequenced in a study of PD-L1 blockade in urothelial cancer. Sequenced by immunoSEQ multiplex PCR; TCRdb stores in-frame clones only, minus some. This sample has tens of thousands of clones, with around 80% found just once. Sequenced here: PBMCs, sampled around atezolizumab (anti-PD-L1) treatment. Receptors originate from a man aged 65 to 79 with urothelial cancer.

Comments on this clone: One end of the junction does not line up with germline, which may come from a read error. The rearrangement uses TRBV4-1 and TRBJ2-7; possible D gene TRBD2, 5 bases. The CDR3 loop spans 17 amino acids. The germline gives CDR1 MGHRA, CDR2 YSYEKL. CDR3 loop: CASGQDRDRDPSYEQYF. CDR3 in DNA: TGCGCCAGCGGCCAAGATCGGGATAGGGATCCTTCCTACGAGCAGTACTTC.

V gene TRBV15 combines with J gene TRBJ2-7; 14 bases are shared with TRBD2. Trimming at V came to 3 bases and at J to 7 bases, leaving 11 bases not matched to a gene. Germline lookup yields CDR1 LNHNV and CDR2 YYDKDF (reference sequence). The CDR3 sequence is 17 residues long. The CDR3 sequence: CATSSRGTSGSSLEQYF. Here the CDR3 DNA reads TGTGCCACCAGCAGCCGCGGGACTAGCGGGAGTTCTTTGGAGCAGTACTTC.

The chain joins TRBV5-1 to TRBJ1-5; D call uncertain. The CDR3 contains 15 residues. Per the germline V gene, CDR1 is SGHRS and CDR2 is YFSETQ. V was shortened by 0 bases and J by 4 bases, with 11 bases between the two germline ends. In DNA, the CDR3 is TGCGCCAGCAGCTTGGAGGGAGGTAGAAATCAGCCCCAGCATTTT. As protein: CASSLEGGRNQPQHF.

The chain couples TRBV29-1 to TRBJ2-3, with 7 bases matching TRBD1. CDR1 and CDR2 from the germline V gene are SQVTM and ANQGSEA. The CDR3 consists of 12 residues. DNA of the CDR3: TGCATCTTCGGGACAGACACAGATACGCAGTATTTT. Its protein is CIFGTDTDTQYF.

The chain employs TRBV7-2 and TRBJ2-4; 7 bases align to TRBD1. CDR3 length: 13 amino acids. The V gene's germline CDR1 is SGHTA and CDR2 FQGNSA. V shed 1 base and J 9 bases; nucleotides not matched to a gene: 3. This CDR3 reads CASSLEAGGIQYF. The CDR3 region has the DNA TGTGCCAGCAGCTTAGAAGCAGGGGGCATTCAGTACTTC.

The V call is TRBV7-2, the J call TRBJ2-1, with TRBD2 matching 12 bases. Germline V lookup: CDR1 SGHTA, CDR2 FQGNSA. V gave up 5 bases and J gave up 0 bases; unmatched junction bases: 5. The CDR3 runs 17 residues. CDR3 in amino acids: CASSLLAGGGSYNEQFF. The CDR3 region has the DNA TGTGCCAGCAGCCTTCTAGCGGGAGGGGGCTCCTACAATGAGCAGTTCTTC.

This chain links TRBV12-2 with TRBJ1-5; the D call of TRBD1 is as the table states it, not checked on the DNA. TRBV12-2 is shown as a pseudogene. This CDR3 has 16 amino acids. The CDR3 reads CASRKTGGRSCQPQHF. CDR3 nucleotide sequence: TGTGCAAGTCGCAAGACAGGGGGCCGTTCCTGTCAGCCCCAGCATTTT.

The chain is built from TRBV7-2 and TRBJ1-2; TRBD1 might be the D (6 bases). This CDR3 spans 14 amino acids. Trimming took off 5 bases at V and 2 bases at J, with 12 bases between the two ends. Germline CDR1 reads SGHTA; CDR2 reads FQGNSA. CDR3 coding DNA: TGTGCCAGCAGCGTTCGACAGGCCAACTATGGCTACACCTTC. Encoded protein: CASSVRQANYGYTF.

V gene TRBV27 combines with J gene TRBJ2-7; TRBD1 matches 8 bases. With V trimmed by 9 bases and J by 5 bases, 6 bases remained unmatched. The CDR3 has 12 residues. The germline gives CDR1 MNHEY, CDR2 SMNVEV (reference sequence). The CDR3, as DNA: TGTGCCAGGGCGGACAGGGTGGACGAGCAGTACTTC. Translated, it gives CARADRVDEQYF.

This chain joins TRBV19 and TRBJ1-5; maybe TRBD1 (6 bases). This CDR3 contains 15 residues. Germline CDR1 and CDR2: LNHDA and SQIVND (reference sequence). V was trimmed by 6 bases and J by 5 bases, leaving 17 bases between them. CDR3 sequence: CASRYRWAGDQPQHF. CDR3 DNA sequence: TGTGCCAGTAGATATCGGTGGGCAGGGGATCAGCCCCAGCATTTT.

Remarks on this clone: The junction shows a germline mismatch at one end, possibly a read error. The rearrangement uses TRBV7-9 and TRBJ2-3; tentatively, D is TRBD2 (5 bases). Germline V gene lookup returns CDR1 SEHNR and CDR2 FQNEAQ (reference sequence). The CDR3 totals 14 residues. The CDR3 is CASSLESSIDTQYF. The CDR3, as DNA: TGTGCCAGCAGCTTGGAGTCTAGCATAGATACGCAGTATTTT.

A single count supports this clone. CDR3 region: CASSVASTGLGETQYF. In nucleotides, the CDR3 is TGTGCCAGCAGCGTGGCCTCGACAGGGCTCGGGGAGACCCAGTACTTC. The chain employs TRBV9 and TRBJ2-5; 7 positions agree with TRBD1. V lost 2 bases to trimming and J lost 5 bases; unmatched junction nucleotides: 12. The CDR3 loop spans 16 amino acids. The germline gives CDR1 SGDLS, CDR2 YYNGEE.

V gene TRBV9 combines with J gene TRBJ1-1; 7 positions agree with TRBD1. The germline V gene encodes CDR1 SGDLS and CDR2 YYNGEE. CDR3 length equals 14 residues. J gave up 6 bases and V 4 bases, and 9 bases lay outside the gene matches. CDR3 bases: TGTGCCAGCAGCCCCCAGGGGGGCCTCTCTGAAGCTTTCTTT. Encoded protein: CASSPQGGLSEAFF.

The V and J genes are TRBV5-8 and TRBJ2-1; perhaps TRBD2 as D (6 bases). V gave up 2 bases and J gave up 4 bases, with 13 bases separating them. CDR1 is SGHTS and CDR2 is YDEGEE in the germline V gene. This CDR3 contains 15 residues. The CDR3: CASSLAGLIYNEQFF. The CDR3 DNA reads as TGTGCCAGCAGCTTAGCGGGTTTAATTTACAATGAGCAGTTCTTC.

The chain joins TRBV6-4 to TRBJ1-1, with D uncertain. Trimming left V 2 bases short and J 0 bases short, with 4 bases between. The CDR3 has 13 residues. Per the germline V gene, CDR1 is MRHNA and CDR2 is SNTAGT. The CDR3 nucleotides are TGTGCCAGCAGTGACCAGATGAACACTGAAGCTTTCTTT. Its translation: CASSDQMNTEAFF.

The chain uses TRBV5-1 and TRBJ1-3, with D unresolved. This CDR3 is built from 16 residues. Between the trimmed V and J ends, which lost 0 bases and 4 bases, there was a span of 14 bases. The V gene's germline CDR1 is SGHRS and CDR2 YFSETQ. The CDR3 DNA is TGCGCCAGCAGCTTGGGATCCTGGAGGTCCGGAAACACCATATATTTT. As protein: CASSLGSWRSGNTIYF.

This clone appeared once. The rearrangement links TRBV7-2 to TRBJ2-5; no firm D call. Germline lookup yields CDR1 SGHTA and CDR2 FQGNSA. V shed 1 base and J shed 5 bases, with 14 bases lying between them. This CDR3 is 15 amino acids long. CDR3 protein: CASSLVVAAGETQYF. CDR3 nucleotides: TGTGCCAGCAGCTTAGTGGTCGCCGCCGGGGAGACCCAGTACTTC. Supplemented by reference TRBV7-2 and TRBJ2-5, the full variable domain reads GAGVSQSPSNKVTEKGKDVELRCDPISGHTALYWYRQSLGQGLEFLIYFQGNSAPDKSGLPSDRFSAERTGGSVSTLTIQRTQQEDSAVYLCASSLVVAAGETQYFGPGTRLLVL.

This chain uses TRBV10-3 with TRBJ2-7; D is perhaps TRBD1 (6 bases). Germline V gene sequence: CDR1 ENHRY, CDR2 SYGVKD. The CDR3 length is 13 residues. The ends were cut back, 6 bases at V and 5 bases at J, with 14 bases in the middle. CDR3 DNA sequence: TGTGCCATCAGGGACCGGGACAAGGACGAGCAGTACTTC. Translated: CAIRDRDKDEQYF.

The chain links TRBV18 to TRBJ1-1, with D uncertain. This CDR3 has 12 residues. Trimming cost V 3 bases and J 4 bases, with 6 bases left between them. CDR1 is KGHSH, CDR2 LQKENI, per germline. CDR3 amino acids: CASSPRSTEAFF. The CDR3 DNA sequence: TGTGCCAGCTCACCCCGGAGCACTGAAGCTTTCTTT.

J is TRBJ2-1 and V is TRBV29-1, with 8 bases that match TRBD2. This CDR3 comprises 13 residues. V shed 7 bases, J shed 9 bases, and the junction held 11 bases outside the gene matches. Germline V lookup: CDR1 SQVTM, CDR2 ANQGSEA. CDR3 sequence reads: CSGGGSNRGEQFF. The CDR3, as DNA: TGCAGCGGCGGGGGGAGTAACCGGGGTGAGCAGTTCTTC.

This clone has just a few counts. This rearrangement joins TRBV6-5 to TRBJ1-2; D gene uncertain. The CDR3 loop spans 14 amino acids. Germline V lookup: CDR1 MNHEY, CDR2 SVGAGI. With 6 bases removed from V and 3 bases from J, the gap between germline ends came to 14 bases. This chain's CDR3 is CASSPGQVDYGYTF. For the CDR3, the DNA is TGTGCCAGCAGCCCCGGCCAGGTGGACTATGGCTACACCTTC.

The gene calls are TRBV27 and TRBJ1-2, with 8 bases aligning to TRBD1. Germline V gene lookup returns CDR1 MNHEY and CDR2 SMNVEV (reference sequence). The CDR3 consists of 16 residues. The J segment lost 5 bases and the V segment lost 3 bases, leaving 11 bases of the junction unmatched. CDR3 amino acids: CASSFTGRGRDYGYTF. The CDR3 DNA is TGTGCCAGCAGTTTTACGGGCAGGGGGCGCGATTATGGCTACACCTTC.

The chain carries TRBV29-1 and TRBJ2-5; 7 positions match TRBD2. V lost 4 bases to trimming and J lost 3 bases; unmatched junction nucleotides: 5. CDR1 and CDR2 from the germline V gene are SQVTM and ANQGSEA. The CDR3 length is 13 residues. The CDR3 is CSVVREVKETQYF. The CDR3 nucleotides are TGCAGCGTTGTTCGGGAGGTTAAAGAGACCCAGTACTTC.

The V and J genes are TRBV29-1 and TRBJ2-3; a weak D match, TRBD2 (6 bases). Per the germline V gene, CDR1 is SQVTM and CDR2 is ANQGSEA. The CDR3 extends over 15 amino acids. With 0 bases removed from V and 1 base from J, the gap between germline ends came to 11 bases. CDR3 residues: CSVEDRGRRTDTQYF. The CDR3 DNA sequence: TGCAGCGTTGAAGATCGGGGGAGACGCACAGATACGCAGTATTTT.

The rearrangement uses TRBV18 and TRBJ2-2; 8 positions agree with TRBD2. Germline V lookup: CDR1 KGHSH, CDR2 LQKENI. This CDR3 comprises 15 residues. J lost 4 bases, V lost 5 bases, and 6 bases had no gene match. CDR3 region: CASSAGGRSTGELFF. As DNA, the CDR3 is TGTGCCAGCTCAGCGGGAGGTCGTAGCACCGGGGAGCTGTTTTTT.

V and J are TRBV28 and TRBJ1-2, with no clear D. The length of the CDR3 is 14 residues. V was clipped by 8 bases and J by 3 bases, with 16 bases between them. Germline V gene lookup returns CDR1 MDHEN and CDR2 SYDVKM. The CDR3 reads CASLPPGYDYGYTF. CDR3 bases: TGTGCCAGCCTCCCCCCGGGGTATGACTATGGCTACACCTTC.

The V and J genes are TRBV6-6 and TRBJ1-1; D ambiguous. V lost 7 bases and J lost 6, with 15 bases in between. The CDR3 consists of 13 residues. Per germline, CDR1 MNHNY and CDR2 SVGAGI (reference sequence). The CDR3 protein is CASNQAGKPEAFF. DNA for the CDR3: TGTGCCAGCAACCAAGCGGGAAAACCTGAAGCTTTCTTT.

J is TRBJ2-1 and V is TRBV7-9, with D unclear. There are 11 residues in the CDR3. V shed 5 bases and J shed 8 bases, with 7 bases lying between them. CDR1 and CDR2 (germline): SEHNR, FQNEAQ (reference sequence). Here the CDR3 reads CASSLSDEQFF. For the CDR3, the DNA is TGTGCCAGCAGCCTTAGTGATGAGCAGTTCTTC. Looking up the rest from reference TRBV7-9 and TRBJ2-1 gives the full variable domain: DTGVSQNPRHKITKRGQNVTFRCDPISEHNRLYWYRQTLGQGPEFLTYFQNEAQLEKSRLLSDRFSAERPKGSFSTLEIQRTEQGDSAMYLCASSLSDEQFFGPGTRLTVL.

The chain carries TRBV7-8 and TRBJ1-1; D is undetermined. The CDR3 runs 13 residues. V dropped 3 bases and J dropped 6 bases, with 11 bases sitting between them. The germline gives CDR1 SGHVS, CDR2 FQNEAQ. The CDR3 loop is CASSFRIAAEAFF. CDR3 DNA sequence: TGTGCCAGCAGCTTTCGGATAGCCGCTGAAGCTTTCTTT.

The chain uses TRBV5-1 and TRBJ1-2; D remains ambiguous. The CDR3 is 12 residues long. Germline V CDR1 and CDR2: SGHRS, YFSETQ. The V end was cut by 2 bases, the J end by 7 bases, with 9 bases between. The CDR3 DNA reads TGCGCCAGCAGCTTTAATCTAACTGGCTACACCTTC. Its protein is CASSFNLTGYTF.

This clone was seen a handful of times. The chain is built from TRBV15 and TRBJ1-5; D ambiguous. Per the germline V gene, CDR1 is LNHNV and CDR2 is YYDKDF (reference sequence). The CDR3 contains 15 residues. V gave up 0 bases and J gave up 0 bases, with 6 bases separating them. CDR3 in amino acids: CATSRDQVSNQPQHF. CDR3 in DNA: TGTGCCACCAGCAGAGATCAGGTTAGCAATCAGCCCCAGCATTTT.

The V gene is TRBV19, the J gene TRBJ2-5; D is perhaps TRBD2 (6 bases). Trimming removed 8 bases at V and 5 bases at J, with 15 bases between. The CDR3 sequence is 13 residues long. Germline V gene lookup returns CDR1 LNHDA and CDR2 SQIVND (reference sequence). CDR3 coding DNA: TGTGCCAGTGCCCGCGGGGTTCGGGAGACCCAGTACTTC. Amino acids: CASARGVRETQYF.